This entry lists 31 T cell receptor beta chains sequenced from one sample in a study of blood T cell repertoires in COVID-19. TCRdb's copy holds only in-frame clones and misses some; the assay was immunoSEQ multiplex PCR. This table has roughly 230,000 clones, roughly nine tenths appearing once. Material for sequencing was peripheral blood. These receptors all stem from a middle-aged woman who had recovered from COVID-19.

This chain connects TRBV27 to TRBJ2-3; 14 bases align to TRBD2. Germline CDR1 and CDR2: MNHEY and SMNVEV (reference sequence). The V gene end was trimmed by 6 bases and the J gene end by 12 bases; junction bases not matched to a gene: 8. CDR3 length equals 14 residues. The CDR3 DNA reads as TGTGCCAGCAGGCCAGGGACTAGCGGGGGCCTCCAGTATTTT. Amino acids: CASRPGTSGGLQYF.

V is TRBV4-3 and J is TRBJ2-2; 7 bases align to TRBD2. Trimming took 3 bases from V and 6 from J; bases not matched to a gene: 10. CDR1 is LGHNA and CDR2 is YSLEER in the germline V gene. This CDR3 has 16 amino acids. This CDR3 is CASSHLRDYHPGELFF. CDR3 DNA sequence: TGCGCCAGCAGCCACTTGAGGGACTACCATCCCGGGGAGCTGTTTTTT.

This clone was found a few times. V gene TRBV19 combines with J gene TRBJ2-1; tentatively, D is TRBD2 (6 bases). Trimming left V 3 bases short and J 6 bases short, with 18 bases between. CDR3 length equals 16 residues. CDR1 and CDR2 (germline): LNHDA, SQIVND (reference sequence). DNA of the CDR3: TGTGCCAGTAGTATCCCCACGGGAGTGGGACCCAATGAGCAGTTCTTC. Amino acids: CASSIPTGVGPNEQFF.

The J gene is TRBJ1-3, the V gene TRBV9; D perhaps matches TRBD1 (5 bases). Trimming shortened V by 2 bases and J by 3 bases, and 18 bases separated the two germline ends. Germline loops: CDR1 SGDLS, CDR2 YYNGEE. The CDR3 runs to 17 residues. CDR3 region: CASSVLKADSRGNTIYF. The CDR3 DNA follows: TGTGCCAGCAGCGTTTTGAAGGCCGACAGCCGTGGAAACACCATATATTTT.

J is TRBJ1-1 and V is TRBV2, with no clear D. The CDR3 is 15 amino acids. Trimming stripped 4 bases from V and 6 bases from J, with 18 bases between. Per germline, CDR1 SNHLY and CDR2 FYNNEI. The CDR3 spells CASSVMGAGFPEAFF. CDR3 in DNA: TGTGCCAGCAGTGTTATGGGAGCGGGATTCCCTGAAGCTTTCTTT.

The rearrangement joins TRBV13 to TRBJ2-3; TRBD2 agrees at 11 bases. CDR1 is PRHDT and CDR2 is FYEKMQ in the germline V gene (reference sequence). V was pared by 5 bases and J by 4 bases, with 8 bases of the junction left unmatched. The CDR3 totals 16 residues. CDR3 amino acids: CASSATSGRGPDTQYF. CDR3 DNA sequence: TGTGCCAGCAGCGCCACTAGCGGGAGAGGCCCAGATACGCAGTATTTT.

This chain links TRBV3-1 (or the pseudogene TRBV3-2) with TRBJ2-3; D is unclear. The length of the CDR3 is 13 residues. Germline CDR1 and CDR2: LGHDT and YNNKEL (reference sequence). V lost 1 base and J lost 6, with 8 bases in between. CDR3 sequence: CASSQGVGDTQYF. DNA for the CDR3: TGTGCCAGCAGCCAAGGAGTCGGGGATACGCAGTATTTT.

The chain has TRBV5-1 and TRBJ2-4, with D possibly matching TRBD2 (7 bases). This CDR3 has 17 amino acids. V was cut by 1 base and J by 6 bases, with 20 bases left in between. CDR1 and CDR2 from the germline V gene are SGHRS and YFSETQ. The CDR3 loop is CASSLTGTRGDLNIQYF. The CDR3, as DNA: TGCGCCAGCAGCTTGACCGGGACACGGGGGGATCTAAACATTCAGTACTTC.

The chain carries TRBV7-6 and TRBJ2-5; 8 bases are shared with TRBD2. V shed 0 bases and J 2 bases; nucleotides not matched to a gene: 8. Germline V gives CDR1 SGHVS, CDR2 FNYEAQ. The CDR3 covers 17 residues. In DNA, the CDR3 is TGTGCCAGCAGCTTAGCGGGCGGGGTAGCGGGACAAGAGACCCAGTACTTC. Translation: CASSLAGGVAGQETQYF.

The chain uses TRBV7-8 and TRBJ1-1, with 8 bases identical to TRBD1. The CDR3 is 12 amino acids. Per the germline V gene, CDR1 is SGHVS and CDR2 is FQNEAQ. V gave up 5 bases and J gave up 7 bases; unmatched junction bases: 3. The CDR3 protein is CASSHGQGEAFF. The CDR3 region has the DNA TGTGCCAGCAGCCACGGACAGGGTGAAGCTTTCTTT.

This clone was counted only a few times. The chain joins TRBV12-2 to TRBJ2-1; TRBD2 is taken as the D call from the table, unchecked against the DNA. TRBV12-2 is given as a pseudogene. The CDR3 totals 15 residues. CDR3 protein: CASRLRSLRGNEQFF. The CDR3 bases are TGTGCAAGTCGCCTCCGGTCTCTCCGGGGCAATGAGCAGTTCTTC.

CDR3 in amino acids: CASSHAGEGNEQYF. CDR3 DNA sequence: TGCGCCAGCAGCCACGCAGGGGAGGGAAACGAGCAGTACTTC. The chain combines TRBV4-1 with TRBJ2-7, with TRBD2 as a possible D gene (7 bases). The germline V and J ends were trimmed by 3 bases and 5 bases, with 14 bases remaining between them. CDR3 length: 14 residues. CDR1 and CDR2 (germline): MGHRA, YSYEKL.

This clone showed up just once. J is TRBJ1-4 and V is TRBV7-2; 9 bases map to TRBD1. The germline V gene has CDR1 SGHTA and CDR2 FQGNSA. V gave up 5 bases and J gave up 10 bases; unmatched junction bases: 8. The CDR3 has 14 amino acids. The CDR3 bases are TGTGCCAGCAGCGAAGACAGGGGGATAGGAAAACTGTTTTTT. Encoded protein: CASSEDRGIGKLFF.

CDR3 sequence: CASSFARQTQYF. CDR3 sequence (DNA): TGTGCCAGCAGTTTTGCGCGGCAGACCCAGTACTTC. The V call is TRBV28, the J call TRBJ2-5, with unresolved D. Germline lookup yields CDR1 MDHEN and CDR2 SYDVKM. Trimming took 3 bases from V and 6 from J, leaving 8 bases between them. This CDR3 region has 12 residues.

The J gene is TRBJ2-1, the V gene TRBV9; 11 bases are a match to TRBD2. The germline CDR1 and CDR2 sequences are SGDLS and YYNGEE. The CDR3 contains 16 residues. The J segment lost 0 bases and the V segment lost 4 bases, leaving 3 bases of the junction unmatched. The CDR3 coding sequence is TGTGCCAGCAGCCAAACTAGCGGGAGCTCCTACAATGAGCAGTTCTTC. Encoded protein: CASSQTSGSSYNEQFF.

The CDR3 coding sequence is TGTGCCAGCAGCTCCCCGTCCGGGACAGCTACCTACGAGCAGTACTTC. It codes for CASSSPSGTATYEQYF. The V call is TRBV28, the J call TRBJ2-7; TRBD1 matches at 7 bases. The CDR3 is made up of 16 amino acids. J gave up 2 bases and V 6 bases, and 13 bases lay outside the gene matches. CDR1 and CDR2 (germline): MDHEN, SYDVKM.

Here the CDR3 reads CASNSESSGANVLTF. CDR3 sequence (DNA): TGTGCCAGTAATAGCGAGAGCTCTGGGGCCAACGTCCTGACTTTC. The gene calls are TRBV2 and TRBJ2-6, with D maybe TRBD2 (5 bases). Germline values: CDR1 SNHLY, CDR2 FYNNEI. This CDR3 has 15 amino acids. Trimming pared 9 bases from V and 0 bases from J, leaving 12 bases between.

The CDR3 reads CASSLAAGQEGYTF. CDR3 nucleotides: TGCGCCAGCAGCTTGGCCGCAGGGCAAGAGGGCTACACCTTC. This chain uses TRBV5-1 with TRBJ1-2; possible D gene TRBD1, 5 bases. The CDR3 has 14 residues. The germline V and J ends were trimmed by 0 bases and 8 bases, with 14 bases remaining between them. CDR1 is SGHRS, CDR2 YFSETQ, per germline.

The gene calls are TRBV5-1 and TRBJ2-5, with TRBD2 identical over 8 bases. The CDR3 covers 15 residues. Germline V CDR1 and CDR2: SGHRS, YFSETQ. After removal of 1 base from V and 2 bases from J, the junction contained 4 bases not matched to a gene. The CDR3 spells CASSLTGGRQETQYF. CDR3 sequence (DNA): TGCGCCAGCAGCTTGACGGGGGGGCGGCAAGAGACCCAGTACTTC.

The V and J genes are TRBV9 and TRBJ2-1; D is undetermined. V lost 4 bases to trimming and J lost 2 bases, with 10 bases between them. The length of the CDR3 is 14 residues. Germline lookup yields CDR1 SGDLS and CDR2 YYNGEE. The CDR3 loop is CASSTPLAYNEQFF. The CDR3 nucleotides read TGTGCCAGCAGCACCCCGCTAGCCTACAATGAGCAGTTCTTC.

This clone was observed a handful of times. For the CDR3, the DNA is TGTGCCAGCAGTTTCCGCCCCAAGCGCACCGGGGAGCTGTTTTTT. It yields the protein CASSFRPKRTGELFF. The V gene is TRBV28, the J gene TRBJ2-2; D is unresolved. This CDR3 is built from 15 residues. The germline CDR1 and CDR2 sequences are MDHEN and SYDVKM. V gave up 3 bases and J gave up 4 bases, with 12 bases separating them.

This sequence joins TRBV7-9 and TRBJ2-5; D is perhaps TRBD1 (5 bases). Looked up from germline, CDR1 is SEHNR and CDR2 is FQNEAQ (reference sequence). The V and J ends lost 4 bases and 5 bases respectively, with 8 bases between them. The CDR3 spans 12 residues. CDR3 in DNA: TGTGCCAGCAGCTCCGCAGGGGAGACCCAGTACTTC. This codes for CASSSAGETQYF.

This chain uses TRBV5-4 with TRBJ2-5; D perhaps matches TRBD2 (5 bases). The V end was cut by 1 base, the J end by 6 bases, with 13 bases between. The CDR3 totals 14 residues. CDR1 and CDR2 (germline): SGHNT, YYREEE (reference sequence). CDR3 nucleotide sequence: TGTGCCAGCAGCTTGTTTGGACTGCCCCAGACCCAGTACTTC. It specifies CASSLFGLPQTQYF.

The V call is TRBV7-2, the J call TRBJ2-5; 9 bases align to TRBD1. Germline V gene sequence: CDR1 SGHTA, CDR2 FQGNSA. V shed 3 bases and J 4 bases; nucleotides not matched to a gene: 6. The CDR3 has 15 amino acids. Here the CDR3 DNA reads TGTGCCAGCAGCTTCTCACAGGGGGCAGGAGAGACCCAGTACTTC. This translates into CASSFSQGAGETQYF.

CDR3 coding DNA: TGTGCCAGCAGCTTAGATCAGGATACGGGAGGTGAGCAGTTCTTC. Protein: CASSLDQDTGGEQFF. The chain combines TRBV11-3 with TRBJ2-1; 7 bases are shared with TRBD2. In germline, CDR1 is SGHNT, CDR2 YENEEA. The CDR3 totals 15 residues. V lost 0 bases, J lost 9 bases, and 8 bases stayed unmatched.

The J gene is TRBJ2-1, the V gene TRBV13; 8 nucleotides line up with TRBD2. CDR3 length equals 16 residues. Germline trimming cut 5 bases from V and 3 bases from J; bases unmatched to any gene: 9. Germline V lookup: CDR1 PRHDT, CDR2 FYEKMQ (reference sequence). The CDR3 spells CASSPPGGAVYNEQFF. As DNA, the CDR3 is TGTGCCAGCAGCCCCCCCGGGGGGGCGGTCTACAATGAGCAGTTCTTC.

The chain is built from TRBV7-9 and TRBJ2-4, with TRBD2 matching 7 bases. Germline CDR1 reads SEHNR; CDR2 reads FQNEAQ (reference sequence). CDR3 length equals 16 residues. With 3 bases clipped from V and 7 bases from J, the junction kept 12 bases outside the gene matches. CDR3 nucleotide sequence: TGTGCCAGCAGCTTCCTCCGAGGGAGGGGCGGGAACATTCAGTACTTC. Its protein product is CASSFLRGRGGNIQYF.

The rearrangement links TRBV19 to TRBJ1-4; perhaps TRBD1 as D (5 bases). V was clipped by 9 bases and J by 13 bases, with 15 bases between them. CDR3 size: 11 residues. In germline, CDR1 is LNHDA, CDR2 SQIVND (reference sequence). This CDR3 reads CASEKGPGLFF. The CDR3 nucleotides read TGTGCCAGCGAGAAGGGGCCTGGACTGTTTTTT.

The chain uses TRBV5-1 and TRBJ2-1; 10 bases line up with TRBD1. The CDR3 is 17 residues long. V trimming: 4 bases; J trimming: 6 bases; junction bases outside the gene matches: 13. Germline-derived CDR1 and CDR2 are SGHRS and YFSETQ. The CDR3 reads CASSPIGQGDRGNEQFF. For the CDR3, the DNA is TGCGCCAGCAGCCCTATCGGACAGGGGGACAGAGGCAATGAGCAGTTCTTC.

CDR3 sequence (DNA): TGTGCCATCAGTGAGAACCCGGGACAGGGTTCCACTGAAGCTTTCTTT. Translated: CAISENPGQGSTEAFF. The chain recombines TRBV10-3 with TRBJ1-1, with TRBD1 matching 9 bases. Germline V lookup: CDR1 ENHRY, CDR2 SYGVKD. The CDR3 has 16 amino acids. Germline trimming cut 2 bases from V and 4 bases from J; bases unmatched to any gene: 8.

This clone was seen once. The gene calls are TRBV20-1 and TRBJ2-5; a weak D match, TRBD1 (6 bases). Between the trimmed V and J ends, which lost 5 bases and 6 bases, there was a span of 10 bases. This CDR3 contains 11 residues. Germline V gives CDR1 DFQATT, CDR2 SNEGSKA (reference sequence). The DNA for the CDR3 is TGCAGTGCTTGGGACATGAAGACCCAGTACTTC. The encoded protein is CSAWDMKTQYF.